Shown below are 15 T cell receptor beta chains from a single sample sequenced in a study of radiotherapy plus CTLA-4 blockade in lung cancer. Profiling relied on immunoSEQ multiplex PCR, and the TCRdb table lists in-frame clones only, not all of them. The data contain just under 45,000 clones, roughly 67% of them seen just once; the ten biggest clones take up approximately 23%. The material was peripheral blood, obtained from a patient treated with radiotherapy plus ipilimumab. The receptors come from a human donor with non-small cell lung cancer who had a partial response to radiotherapy plus ipilimumab.

The V and J genes are TRBV29-1 and TRBJ2-1; TRBD2 matches 12 bases. The germline CDR1 and CDR2 sequences are SQVTM and ANQGSEA. CDR3 size: 14 residues. The V and J ends lost 7 bases and 9 bases, in that order; junction bases with no gene match: 10. The CDR3 here is CSAMTSGSSFEQFF. CDR3 DNA: TGCAGCGCTATGACTAGCGGGAGTTCCTTTGAGCAGTTCTTC.

The chain carries TRBV29-1 and TRBJ1-1, with 9 bases identical to TRBD1. The J segment lost 4 bases and the V segment lost 5 bases, leaving 2 bases of the junction unmatched. The germline gives CDR1 SQVTM, CDR2 ANQGSEA. The CDR3 spans 12 residues. DNA for the CDR3: TGCAGCGTTCGGACAGGGGCCACTGAAGCTTTCTTT. Its translation: CSVRTGATEAFF.

The chain employs TRBV11-2 and TRBJ1-3; 7 bases match TRBD1. Losses at the gene ends were 0 bases for V and 0 bases for J; bases not matched to a gene: 5. Germline V CDR1 and CDR2: SGHAT, FQNNGV. The CDR3 runs to 17 residues. Here the CDR3 DNA reads TGTGCCAGCAGCTTAGATCGACAGGGCCTCTCTGGAAACACCATATATTTT. Translating gives CASSLDRQGLSGNTIYF.

This clone occurred a few times. CDR3 nucleotides: TGTGCCAGTAGAGGCGGTGGCTACACCTTC. This encodes CASRGGGYTF. The V gene is TRBV19, the J gene TRBJ1-2, with no clear D. The CDR3 consists of 10 residues. The germline V gene has CDR1 LNHDA and CDR2 SQIVND (reference sequence). The V and J ends lost 6 bases and 7 bases respectively, with 6 bases between them.

This CDR3 reads CASSLFAGGNNEQFF. DNA for the CDR3: TGCGCCAGCAGCTTGTTTGCGGGAGGGAACAATGAGCAGTTCTTC. V usage is TRBV5-1 and J usage is TRBJ2-1; 9 bases align to TRBD2. CDR1 is SGHRS, CDR2 YFSETQ, per germline. J lost 5 bases, V lost 1 base, and 4 bases had no gene match. The length of the CDR3 is 15 residues.

This clone came up once. The rearrangement uses TRBV2 and TRBJ2-7, with 10 bases lining up with TRBD2. V shed 7 bases, J shed 5 bases, and the junction held 8 bases outside the gene matches. Germline loops: CDR1 SNHLY, CDR2 FYNNEI. The CDR3 extends over 14 amino acids. In DNA form, the CDR3 reads TGTGCCAGCACCGACGGGACTAGCGTGGACGAGCAGTACTTC. This translates into CASTDGTSVDEQYF.

The chain couples TRBV5-1 to TRBJ2-1; 11 bases fit TRBD1. Germline V gene data show CDR1 as SGHRS and CDR2 as YFSETQ. The V gene end was trimmed by 0 bases and the J gene end by 5 bases; junction bases not matched to a gene: 4. The CDR3 has 16 residues. The CDR3: CASSLVGTGGHNEQFF. The CDR3 coding sequence is TGCGCCAGCAGCTTGGTCGGGACAGGGGGACACAATGAGCAGTTCTTC.

This chain uses TRBV5-4 with TRBJ1-2; D may be TRBD1 (6 bases). Per germline, CDR1 SGHNT and CDR2 YYREEE (reference sequence). V lost 0 bases and J 3 bases, leaving 12 bases between the germline ends. The CDR3 covers 15 residues. The CDR3 spells CASSLEGGEHYGYTF. In DNA form, the CDR3 reads TGTGCCAGCAGCTTGGAGGGGGGGGAACACTATGGCTACACCTTC.

The rearrangement links TRBV10-3 to TRBJ2-7; 7 bases fit TRBD2. Germline assignment: CDR1 ENHRY and CDR2 SYGVKD. There are 17 residues in the CDR3. J was trimmed by 3 bases and V by 2 bases; bases with no gene match: 13. The CDR3 spells CAISELSGGFGFYEQYF. The CDR3 coding sequence is TGTGCCATCAGTGAGCTATCGGGGGGTTTCGGTTTCTACGAGCAGTACTTC.

The chain carries TRBV7-9 and TRBJ1-1; D unresolved. V shed 0 bases and J shed 6 bases, with 8 bases lying between them. Germline-derived CDR1 and CDR2 are SEHNR and FQNEAQ (reference sequence). The CDR3 covers 13 residues. The DNA for the CDR3 is TGTGCCAGCAGCTTAGCAGGAGGCGCTGAAGCTTTCTTT. Translation gives CASSLAGGAEAFF.

To note about this clone: This likely comes from a read error, as the CDR3 has no conserved phenylalanine or tryptophan at its end. The rearrangement links TRBV7-8 to TRBJ1-2; D may be TRBD1 (6 bases). The CDR3 is 14 amino acids. CDR1 is SGHVS and CDR2 is FQNEAQ in the germline V gene. The CDR3 coding sequence is TGTGCCGGCAGCAAACAGGGCCCCATCAATCGCTACACCTCC. Residues: CAGSKQGPINRYTS.

The count of this clone is one. The chain is built from TRBV6-1 and TRBJ1-1, with D hard to call. This CDR3 contains 12 residues. The germline V gene encodes CDR1 MNHNS and CDR2 SASEGT. Trimming cost V 5 bases and J 3 bases, with 7 bases left between them. For the CDR3, the DNA is TGTGCCAGCAGTTGGCGGTACACTGAAGCTTTCTTT. Protein product: CASSWRYTEAFF.

This clone was seen only once. This chain joins TRBV18 and TRBJ1-5; no definite D call. This CDR3 is 13 amino acids long. With 5 bases removed from V and 5 bases from J, the gap between germline ends came to 10 bases. Germline values: CDR1 KGHSH, CDR2 LQKENI. The chain's CDR3 is CASSETGYQPQHF. CDR3 bases: TGTGCCAGCTCAGAGACGGGATATCAGCCCCAGCATTTT.

This clone was recorded a few times. This chain connects TRBV6-5 to TRBJ1-2; D perhaps matches TRBD1 (6 bases). Trimming took off 5 bases at V and 1 base at J, with 11 bases between the two ends. Germline lookup yields CDR1 MNHEY and CDR2 SVGAGI. The CDR3 runs to 14 residues. The CDR3 DNA reads TGTGCCAGCAGTCCTCAGGGGCTTAACTATGGCTACACCTTC. It specifies CASSPQGLNYGYTF.

The chain combines TRBV29-1 with TRBJ2-3; TRBD2 matches 7 bases. Germline trimming cut 6 bases from V and 2 bases from J; bases unmatched to any gene: 8. There are 14 residues in the CDR3. Germline V gene sequence: CDR1 SQVTM, CDR2 ANQGSEA. The CDR3 DNA sequence: TGCAGCGTAGGAAGAGCGGGGCCCACAGATACGCAGTATTTT. Encoded protein: CSVGRAGPTDTQYF.